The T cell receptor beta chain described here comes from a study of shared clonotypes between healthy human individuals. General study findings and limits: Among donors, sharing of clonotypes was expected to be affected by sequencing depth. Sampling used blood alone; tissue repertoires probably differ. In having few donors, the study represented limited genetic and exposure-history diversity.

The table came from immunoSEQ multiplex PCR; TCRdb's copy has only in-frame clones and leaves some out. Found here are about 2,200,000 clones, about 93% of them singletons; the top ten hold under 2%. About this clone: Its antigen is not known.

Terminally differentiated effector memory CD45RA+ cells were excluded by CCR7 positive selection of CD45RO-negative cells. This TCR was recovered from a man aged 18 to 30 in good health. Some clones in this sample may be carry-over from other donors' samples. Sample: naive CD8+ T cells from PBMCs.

This chain's CDR3 is CASSPVAGTAIHEQFF. CDR3 bases: TGTGCCAGCAGCCCTGTTGCCGGGACCGCTATCCATGAGCAGTTCTTC. The chain links TRBV4-2 to TRBJ2-1; TRBD1 or TRBD2 may be the D gene (5 bases each). V lost 4 bases and J 8 bases, leaving 21 bases between the germline ends. CDR1 and CDR2 from the germline V gene are LGHNA and YNFKEQ. The CDR3 is 16 residues long.